Below are 30 T cell receptor beta chains sequenced from a single sample in a study of blood T cell repertoires in COVID-19. Method: immunoSEQ multiplex PCR; TCRdb's copy keeps in-frame clones and lacks some. The data hold 250,000 to 350,000 clones, with about nine tenths observed a single time. The sequenced sample was peripheral blood. Receptors originate from a woman aged 25 to 39 with COVID-19, enrolled during active disease.

V is TRBV7-6 and J is TRBJ2-7, with D maybe TRBD1 (7 bases). There are 15 residues in the CDR3. The V end lost 2 bases, the J end lost 2 bases, and 13 bases lay between the germline ends. Germline loops: CDR1 SGHVS, CDR2 FNYEAQ. The CDR3, as DNA: TGTGCCAGCAGCTTATCCCAGGGGGGCACCTACGAGCAGTACTTC. Translation gives CASSLSQGGTYEQYF.

The chain uses TRBV4-1 and TRBJ1-3, with D unclear. The ends were cut back, 5 bases at V and 4 bases at J, with 12 bases in the middle. The CDR3 length is 14 residues. Germline lookup yields CDR1 MGHRA and CDR2 YSYEKL. The CDR3 DNA reads TGCGCCAGCAGCTCCCCGACAATAGGAAACACCATATATTTT. Its translation: CASSSPTIGNTIYF.

This clone appeared a few times. The chain employs TRBV10-3 and TRBJ2-7; D is ambiguous. V lost 7 bases and J 2 bases, leaving 12 bases between the germline ends. Per germline, CDR1 ENHRY and CDR2 SYGVKD. CDR3 length: 13 amino acids. In DNA, the CDR3 is TGTGCCATCAAAGAACTGTTGACCTACGAGCAGTACTTC. This codes for CAIKELLTYEQYF.

The chain uses TRBV9 and TRBJ2-5, with D maybe TRBD2 (6 bases). The germline V gene encodes CDR1 SGDLS and CDR2 YYNGEE. The V and J ends lost 0 bases and 7 bases respectively, with 13 bases between them. The CDR3 extends over 14 amino acids. CDR3 DNA sequence: TGTGCCAGCAGCGTAGGAGGGAGGCAGGCGACCCAGTACTTC. It yields the protein CASSVGGRQATQYF.

V and J are TRBV6-2 or TRBV6-3 and TRBJ2-2; 10 nucleotides match TRBD2. In germline, CDR1 is MNHEY, CDR2 SVGEGT. The CDR3 extends over 17 amino acids. After removal of 6 bases from V and 3 bases from J, the junction contained 10 bases not matched to a gene. CDR3 DNA sequence: TGTGCCAGCAGCCCTATCAGACTAGCGGGCGACACCGGGGAGCTGTTTTTT. The encoded protein is CASSPIRLAGDTGELFF.

This clone has a handful of counts. V is TRBV29-1 and J is TRBJ1-2; 7 bases match TRBD1. This CDR3 contains 15 residues. Germline loops: CDR1 SQVTM, CDR2 ANQGSEA. With V trimmed by 2 bases and J by 4 bases, 10 bases remained unmatched. This CDR3 is CSVEITGTESYGYTF. The CDR3 DNA reads as TGCAGCGTTGAAATAACCGGGACAGAGAGCTATGGCTACACCTTC.

The chain links TRBV28 to TRBJ1-5; no clear D gene. The length of the CDR3 is 14 residues. Trimming removed 2 bases at V and 4 bases at J, with 9 bases between. Germline V CDR1 and CDR2: MDHEN, SYDVKM. The CDR3 is CASSLHSGNQPQHF. Written as DNA, the CDR3 is TGTGCCAGCAGTTTACATAGCGGGAATCAGCCCCAGCATTTT.

The chain joins TRBV5-5 to TRBJ1-2; 9 bases match TRBD1. This CDR3 has 15 residues. The V gene's germline CDR1 is SGHKS and CDR2 YYEKEE (reference sequence). V lost 5 bases, J lost 2 bases, and 7 bases stayed unmatched. CDR3 amino acids: CASSSGTGLNYGYTF. In nucleotides, the CDR3 is TGTGCCAGCAGTTCTGGGACAGGGCTAAACTATGGCTACACCTTC.

The chain recombines TRBV2 with TRBJ1-5; 8 bases are shared with TRBD1. CDR1 and CDR2 (germline): SNHLY, FYNNEI. V lost 3 bases, J lost 6 bases, and 4 bases stayed unmatched. The CDR3 is 14 amino acids. The CDR3 DNA is TGTGCCAGCAGTGATGGACAGGGCCTTCAGCCCCAGCATTTT. It translates to CASSDGQGLQPQHF.

The chain uses TRBV24-1 and TRBJ1-4; D not resolved. The CDR3 totals 14 residues. Germline CDR1 and CDR2: KGHDR and SFDVKD. V lost 2 bases, J lost 8 bases, and 11 bases lay in between. The CDR3 DNA sequence: TGTGCCACCAGTGATTCGGGAGGCGGCGAAAAACTGTTTTTT. Amino acid sequence: CATSDSGGGEKLFF.

This chain links TRBV25-1 with TRBJ1-6; unclear D gene. The germline V and J ends were trimmed by 1 base and 10 bases, with 17 bases remaining between them. CDR1 and CDR2 from the germline V gene are MGHDK and SYGVNS. The CDR3 runs to 16 residues. The CDR3 spells CASSESRVWAKSPLHF. CDR3 sequence (DNA): TGTGCCAGCAGTGAATCCAGAGTTTGGGCTAAATCACCCCTCCACTTT.

About this clone: This sample includes further DNA sequences coding for the same CDR3. The chain employs TRBV19 and TRBJ1-2, with D possibly matching TRBD1 (6 bases). The germline V gene has CDR1 LNHDA and CDR2 SQIVND (reference sequence). Trimming took off 4 bases at V and 2 bases at J, with 8 bases between the two ends. There are 13 residues in the CDR3. CDR3 in amino acids: CASSTTGNYGYTF. DNA for the CDR3: TGTGCCAGTAGTACGACAGGAAACTATGGCTACACCTTC.

This clone was observed a single time. The chain is built from TRBV5-1 and TRBJ2-7; 13 bases fit TRBD2. V dropped 3 bases and J dropped 5; count of bases not matched to a gene: 2. The CDR3 loop spans 14 amino acids. CDR1 and CDR2 (germline): SGHRS, YFSETQ. CDR3 region: CASSWTSGSHEQYF. The CDR3 coding sequence is TGCGCCAGCAGCTGGACTAGCGGGAGTCACGAGCAGTACTTC.

J is TRBJ1-4 and V is TRBV6-6, with D tentatively TRBD1 (5 bases). The V gene lost 6 bases and the J gene lost 7 bases, with 18 bases spanning the gap. This CDR3 is 15 amino acids long. Germline lookup yields CDR1 MNHNY and CDR2 SVGAGI (reference sequence). CDR3 residues: CASSDSGTSAEKLFF. CDR3 nucleotides: TGTGCCAGCAGCGACTCCGGGACTAGCGCTGAAAAACTGTTTTTT.

In this sample, this clone turned up a few times. This chain connects TRBV2 to TRBJ1-2, with TRBD1 matching 7 bases. V trimming: 4 bases; J trimming: 4 bases; junction bases outside the gene matches: 9. Germline loops: CDR1 SNHLY, CDR2 FYNNEI. This CDR3 is built from 15 residues. As DNA, the CDR3 is TGTGCCAGCAGTGTTAGAGGGGGCGCATCCTATGGCTACACCTTC. Translation gives CASSVRGGASYGYTF.

The count of this clone is one. V gene TRBV19 combines with J gene TRBJ1-2; unclear D gene. The germline V gene has CDR1 LNHDA and CDR2 SQIVND (reference sequence). The CDR3 spans 13 residues. The germline V and J ends were trimmed by 3 bases and 8 bases, with 13 bases remaining between them. DNA for the CDR3: TGTGCCAGTAGTATTGGAAGTGCGGCAGGCTACACCTTC. It codes for CASSIGSAAGYTF.

The V gene is TRBV19, the J gene TRBJ1-5; 7 bases are a match to TRBD1. The CDR3 sequence is 16 residues long. Trimming cost V 4 bases and J 3 bases; bases outside gene matches: 9. Germline V gives CDR1 LNHDA, CDR2 SQIVND (reference sequence). As DNA, the CDR3 is TGTGCCAGTAGTAAACCCACAGGGGCTATCAATCAGCCCCAGCATTTT. Translated: CASSKPTGAINQPQHF.

The rearrangement joins TRBV28 to TRBJ2-3, with 10 bases aligning to TRBD2. The CDR3 runs 15 residues. Unmatched junction bases numbered 12, after V lost 9 bases and J lost 6 bases. Germline loops: CDR1 MDHEN, CDR2 SYDVKM. CDR3 amino acids: CASRTSGRGWDTQYF. CDR3 nucleotides: TGTGCCAGTCGGACTAGCGGTAGAGGATGGGATACGCAGTATTTT.

The chain is built from TRBV29-1 and TRBJ2-7, with TRBD2 identical over 8 bases. The ends lost 1 base at V and 2 bases at J; junction bases unmatched: 10. Germline V CDR1 and CDR2: SQVTM, ANQGSEA. CDR3 length: 16 amino acids. The DNA of the CDR3 is TGCAGCGTTGAAGCCCCCGGTACTAGCGGAGCCTACGAGCAGTACTTC. It translates to CSVEAPGTSGAYEQYF.

The chain couples TRBV6-4 to TRBJ1-6; D is uncertain. The germline V gene encodes CDR1 MRHNA and CDR2 SNTAGT. The CDR3 loop spans 14 amino acids. V was cut by 1 base and J by 3 bases, with 4 bases left in between. In DNA, the CDR3 is TGTGCCAGCAGTGACTGTCTCTATAATTCACCCCTCCACTTT. This gives the protein CASSDCLYNSPLHF.

The chain has TRBV20-1 and TRBJ2-1; 11 bases are shared with TRBD2. Germline loops: CDR1 DFQATT, CDR2 SNEGSKA (reference sequence). CDR3 length equals 15 residues. The V segment lost 6 bases and the J segment 4 bases; nucleotides outside the gene matches: 8. CDR3 protein: CSASSGRAPYNEQFF. The CDR3 region has the DNA TGCAGTGCCAGTAGCGGGAGGGCCCCGTACAATGAGCAGTTCTTC.

The rearrangement uses TRBV6-1 and TRBJ1-4; TRBD1 is a possible D gene (5 bases). Germline assignment: CDR1 MNHNS and CDR2 SASEGT. V lost 2 bases and J lost 5, with 15 bases in between. The CDR3 extends over 16 amino acids. CDR3 loop: CASSERGVGWNEKLFF. The CDR3 DNA reads TGTGCCAGCAGTGAACGGGGGGTCGGGTGGAATGAAAAACTGTTTTTT.

This chain connects TRBV6-2 or TRBV6-3 to TRBJ2-2; 7 bases match TRBD2. Trimming at V came to 6 bases and at J to 6 bases, leaving 13 bases not matched to a gene. The CDR3 loop spans 16 amino acids. Germline CDR1 and CDR2: MNHEY and SVGEGT. The CDR3 reads CASSPLGGGDPGELFF. As DNA, the CDR3 is TGTGCCAGCAGCCCTCTGGGCGGGGGAGACCCCGGGGAGCTGTTTTTT.

J is TRBJ2-6 and V is TRBV7-6; 7 nucleotides match TRBD2. The CDR3 has 15 residues. Trimming at V came to 5 bases and at J to 0 bases, leaving 1 base not matched to a gene. Germline V gene sequence: CDR1 SGHVS, CDR2 FNYEAQ. The CDR3 DNA reads TGTGCCAGCAGCGGGAGGGGCTCTGGGGCCAACGTCCTGACTTTC. Amino acid sequence: CASSGRGSGANVLTF.

V gene TRBV12-1 combines with J gene TRBJ2-3; TRBD2 is the table's D call, not checked against the DNA. TRBV12-1 is described as a pseudogene. This CDR3 region has 16 residues. The CDR3 is CASSKQPGLGGDTQYF. CDR3 DNA: TGTGCCAGCAGCAAACAGCCGGGACTAGGGGGAGATACGCAGTATTTT.

The chain has TRBV27 and TRBJ2-7; D is possibly TRBD1 (5 bases). The ends were cut back, 5 bases at V and 2 bases at J, with 7 bases in the middle. Germline values: CDR1 MNHEY, CDR2 SMNVEV (reference sequence). The CDR3 is made up of 12 amino acids. Here the CDR3 DNA reads TGTGCCAGCAGTCCGACAGCCTACGAGCAGTACTTC. Residues: CASSPTAYEQYF.

This chain uses TRBV28 with TRBJ2-5, with 10 bases matching TRBD2. Germline CDR1 MDHEN, CDR2 SYDVKM. The CDR3 consists of 18 residues. With 6 bases clipped from V and 7 bases from J, the junction kept 20 bases outside the gene matches. The CDR3 protein is CASSRRRLAGGSSRTQYF. CDR3 nucleotides: TGTGCCAGCAGCAGGAGGCGATTAGCGGGAGGTTCGAGTAGGACCCAGTACTTC.

This clone was recorded only once. The J gene is TRBJ2-7, the V gene TRBV5-1; 9 bases fit TRBD1. This CDR3 is built from 15 residues. V lost 0 bases, J lost 5 bases, and 6 bases stayed unmatched. Looked up from germline, CDR1 is SGHRS and CDR2 is YFSETQ. This chain's CDR3 is CASSLGPGQGDEQYF. In DNA, the CDR3 is TGCGCCAGCAGCTTGGGGCCGGGACAGGGAGACGAGCAGTACTTC.

The chain employs TRBV7-2 and TRBJ2-7; D might be TRBD2 (5 bases). CDR3 size: 17 residues. Germline CDR1 and CDR2: SGHTA and FQGNSA. V gave up 5 bases and J gave up 0 bases, with 20 bases separating them. As DNA, the CDR3 is TGTGCCAGCAGCAAAGCACCAACGGGAAGGTTCTCCTACGAGCAGTACTTC. Protein: CASSKAPTGRFSYEQYF. The variable domain in full, completed from reference TRBV7-2 and TRBJ2-7, reads GAGVSQSPSNKVTEKGKDVELRCDPISGHTALYWYRQSLGQGLEFLIYFQGNSAPDKSGLPSDRFSAERTGGSVSTLTIQRTQQEDSAVYLCASSKAPTGRFSYEQYFGPGTRLTVT.

This sequence joins TRBV2 and TRBJ2-5, with D maybe TRBD2 (6 bases). V was trimmed by 4 bases and J by 2 bases, leaving 14 bases between them. The germline V gene has CDR1 SNHLY and CDR2 FYNNEI. This CDR3 has 15 amino acids. The CDR3 loop reads CASSGLGLPQETQYF. CDR3 DNA: TGTGCCAGCAGTGGACTAGGGCTCCCTCAAGAGACCCAGTACTTC.